These 8 T cell receptor beta chains originate from one sample sequenced in a study of blood T cell repertoires in COVID-19. Generated by immunoSEQ multiplex PCR, the TCRdb table keeps only in-frame clones and is missing some. The table lists a few hundred thousand clones, approximately 90% of them singletons. Input material: peripheral blood. Receptor source: a man aged 18-30 years with active or convalescent COVID-19.

The J gene is TRBJ2-5, the V gene TRBV7-9, with TRBD2 matching 9 bases. Germline assignment: CDR1 SEHNR and CDR2 FQNEAQ (reference sequence). V lost 1 base, J lost 4 bases, and 7 bases stayed unmatched. CDR3 size: 16 residues. CDR3 nucleotide sequence: TGTGCCAGCAGCTTAGGGGGTAGCGGGAGCGGAGAGACCCAGTACTTC. This gives the protein CASSLGGSGSGETQYF.

This clone showed up just once. The chain uses TRBV27 and TRBJ1-1; maybe TRBD1 (5 bases). This CDR3 region has 15 residues. CDR1 and CDR2 (germline): MNHEY, SMNVEV (reference sequence). V was pared by 8 bases and J by 5 bases, with 21 bases between. CDR3 sequence reads: CASSPRGSSSTEAFF. The DNA of the CDR3 is TGTGCCAGCTCCCCGCGGGGCAGTTCATCTACTGAAGCTTTCTTT.

The J gene is TRBJ2-7, the V gene TRBV28, with 7 bases matching TRBD1. In germline, CDR1 is MDHEN, CDR2 SYDVKM. This CDR3 contains 17 residues. With 2 bases clipped from V and 1 base from J, the junction kept 11 bases outside the gene matches. The CDR3 DNA reads as TGTGCCAGCAGTTTACCCGCTGCCGGGACAGCGTCCTACGAGCAGTACTTC. It codes for CASSLPAAGTASYEQYF.

This rearrangement joins TRBV5-1 to TRBJ1-1, with a possible D match to TRBD1 (6 bases). Germline values: CDR1 SGHRS, CDR2 YFSETQ. Trimming removed 1 base from V and 0 bases from J, with 16 bases in between. The CDR3 length is 17 residues. This CDR3 reads CASSLWGPGDMNTEAFF. Written as DNA, the CDR3 is TGCGCCAGCAGCTTGTGGGGACCAGGGGACATGAACACTGAAGCTTTCTTT.

This rearrangement joins TRBV7-9 to TRBJ2-1; D is ambiguous. CDR1 is SEHNR, CDR2 FQNEAQ, per germline (reference sequence). CDR3 length: 17 amino acids. Deletions cut 4 bases from V and 3 bases from J, with 19 bases between. The CDR3 DNA is TGTGCCAGCAGCTCCGACTTTGGCCCGTCAAACTACAATGAGCAGTTCTTC. It is translated as CASSSDFGPSNYNEQFF.

DNA for the CDR3: TGTGCCATCAGTGACATTAGCGGGAGGGCCGGGGAGACCCAGTACTTC. Its protein is CAISDISGRAGETQYF. The chain combines TRBV10-3 with TRBJ2-5; 11 bases agree with TRBD2. Germline CDR1 and CDR2: ENHRY and SYGVKD. Trimming took 3 bases from V and 5 from J; bases not matched to a gene: 8. This CDR3 has 16 amino acids.

Written as DNA, the CDR3 is TGTGCCAGCAGCTTGGGGAGGGATAGCGGCTACACCTTC. It translates to CASSLGRDSGYTF. This chain connects TRBV13 to TRBJ1-2; D not certain. There are 13 residues in the CDR3. The V end was cut by 3 bases, the J end by 8 bases, with 13 bases between. From germline, CDR1 is PRHDT and CDR2 FYEKMQ (reference sequence).

V is TRBV5-1 and J is TRBJ2-1; 9 nucleotides align to TRBD1. The CDR3 extends over 15 amino acids. Germline loops: CDR1 SGHRS, CDR2 YFSETQ. The junction had 5 bases not matched to a gene; V was cut back by 2 bases and J by 5 bases. The DNA for the CDR3 is TGCGCCAGCAGCTTTGGACAGGGGAATCACAATGAGCAGTTCTTC. Protein: CASSFGQGNHNEQFF. The variable domain in full, completed from reference TRBV5-1 and TRBJ2-1, reads KAGVTQTPRYLIKTRGQQVTLSCSPISGHRSVSWYQQTPGQGLQFLFEYFSETQRNKGNFPGRFSGRQFSNSRSEMNVSTLELGDSALYLCASSFGQGNHNEQFFGPGTRLTVL.